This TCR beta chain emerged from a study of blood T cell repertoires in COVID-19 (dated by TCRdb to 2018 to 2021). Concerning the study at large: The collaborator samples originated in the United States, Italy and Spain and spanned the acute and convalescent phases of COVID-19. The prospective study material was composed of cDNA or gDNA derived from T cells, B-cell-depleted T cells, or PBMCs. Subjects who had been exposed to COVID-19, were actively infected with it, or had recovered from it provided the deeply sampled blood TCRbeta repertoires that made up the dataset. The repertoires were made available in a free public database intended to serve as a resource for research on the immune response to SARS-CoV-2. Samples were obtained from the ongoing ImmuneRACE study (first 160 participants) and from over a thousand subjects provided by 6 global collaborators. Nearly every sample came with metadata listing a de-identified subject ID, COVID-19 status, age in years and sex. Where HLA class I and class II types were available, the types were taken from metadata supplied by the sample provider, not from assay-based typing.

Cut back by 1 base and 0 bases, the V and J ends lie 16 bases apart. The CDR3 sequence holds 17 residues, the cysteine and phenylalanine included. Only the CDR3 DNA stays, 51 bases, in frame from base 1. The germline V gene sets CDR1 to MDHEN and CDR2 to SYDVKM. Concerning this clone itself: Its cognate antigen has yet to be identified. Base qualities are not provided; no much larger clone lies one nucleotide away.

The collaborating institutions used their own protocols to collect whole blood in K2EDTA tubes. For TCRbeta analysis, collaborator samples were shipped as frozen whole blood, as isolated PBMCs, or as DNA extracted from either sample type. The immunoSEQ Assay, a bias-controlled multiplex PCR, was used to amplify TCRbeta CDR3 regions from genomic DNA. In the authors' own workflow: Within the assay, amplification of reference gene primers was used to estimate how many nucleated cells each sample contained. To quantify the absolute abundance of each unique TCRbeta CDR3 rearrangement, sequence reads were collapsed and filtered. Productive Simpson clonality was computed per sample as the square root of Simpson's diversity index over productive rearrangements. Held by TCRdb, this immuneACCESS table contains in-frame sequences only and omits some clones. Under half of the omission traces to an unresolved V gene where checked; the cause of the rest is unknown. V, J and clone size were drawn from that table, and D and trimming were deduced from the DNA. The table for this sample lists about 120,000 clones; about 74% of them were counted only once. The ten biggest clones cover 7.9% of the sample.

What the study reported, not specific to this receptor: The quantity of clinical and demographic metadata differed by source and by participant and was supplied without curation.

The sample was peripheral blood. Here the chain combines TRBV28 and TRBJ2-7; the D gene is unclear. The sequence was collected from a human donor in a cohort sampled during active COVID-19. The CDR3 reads CASSLSQVQMGSYEQYF. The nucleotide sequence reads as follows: TGTGCCAGCAGTTTATCTCAGGTCCAAATGGGCTCCTACGAGCAGTACTTC.